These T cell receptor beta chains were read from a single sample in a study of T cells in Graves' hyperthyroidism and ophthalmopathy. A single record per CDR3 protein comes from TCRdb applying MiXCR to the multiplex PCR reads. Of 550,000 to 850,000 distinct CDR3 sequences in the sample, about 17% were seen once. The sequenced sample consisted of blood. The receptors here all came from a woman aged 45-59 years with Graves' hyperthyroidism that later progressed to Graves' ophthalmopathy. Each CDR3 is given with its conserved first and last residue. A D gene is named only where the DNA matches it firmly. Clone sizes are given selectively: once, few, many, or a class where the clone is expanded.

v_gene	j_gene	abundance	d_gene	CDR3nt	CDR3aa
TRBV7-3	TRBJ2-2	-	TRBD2	TGTGCCGGAGGGACTAGCAGGACCGGGGAGCTGTTTTTT	CAGGTSRTGELFF
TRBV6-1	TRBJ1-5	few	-	TGTGCCAGCAGCTGGCCGGGGAGCAATCAGCCCCAGCATTTT	CASSWPGSNQPQHF
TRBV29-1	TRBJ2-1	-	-	TGCAGCGTTGAACTCCAGGGCACCTACAATGAGCAGTTCTTC	CSVELQGTYNEQFF
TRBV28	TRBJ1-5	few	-	TGTGCCAGCAGTGAGGTTTACGGACAGCAAGTTGGGTCGATCAATCAGCCCCAGCATTTT	CASSEVYGQQVGSINQPQHF
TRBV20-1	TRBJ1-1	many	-	TGCAGTGCTCCCTCCGAGGGACACAACACTGAAGCTTTCTTT	CSAPSEGHNTEAFF
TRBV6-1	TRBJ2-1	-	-	TGTGCCAGCAGTGAAGGGGCAGACTACAATGAGCAGTTCTTC	CASSEGADYNEQFF
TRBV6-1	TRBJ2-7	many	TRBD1	TGTGCCAGCAGGACCCCGGGACAGGGCACCAACGAGCAGTACTTC	CASRTPGQGTNEQYF
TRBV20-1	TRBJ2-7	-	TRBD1	TGCAGTGCCACTAGGACAGGGTACTACGAGCAGTACTTC	CSATRTGYYEQYF
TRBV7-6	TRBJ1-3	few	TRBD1	TGTGCCAGCATTCCGGGACAGGGCTCTGGAAACACCATATATTTT	CASIPGQGSGNTIYF
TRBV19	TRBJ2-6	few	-	TGTGCCAGTAGTTGGTCAACCGCCCTCTCTTCTGGGGCCAACGTCCTGACTTTC	CASSWSTALSSGANVLTF
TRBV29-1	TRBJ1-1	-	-	TGCAGCGTTTTCGGGGGGCCCAACACTGAAGCTTTCTTT	CSVFGGPNTEAFF
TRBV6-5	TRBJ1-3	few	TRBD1	TGTGCCAGCAGTTACACAGGACAGGTCGGAAACACCATATATTTT	CASSYTGQVGNTIYF
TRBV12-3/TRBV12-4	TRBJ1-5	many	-	TGTGCCAGCAGTTTCCAAAATCAGCCCCAGCATTTT	CASSFQNQPQHF
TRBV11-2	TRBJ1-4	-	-	TGTGCCAGCAGCTACGGCTTGGACAAACTGTTTTTT	CASSYGLDKLFF
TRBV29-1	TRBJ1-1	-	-	TGCAGCGTTGAAGGGGGGTATGACACTGAAGCTTTCTTT	CSVEGGYDTEAFF
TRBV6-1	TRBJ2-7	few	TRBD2	TGTGCCAGCAGAGTAGGACTAGCGGCGTACGAGCAGTACTTC	CASRVGLAAYEQYF
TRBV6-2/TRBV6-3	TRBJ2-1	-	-	TGTGCCAGCAGTTCGTGGACCAGCTACTCCTACAATGAGCAGTTCTTC	CASSSWTSYSYNEQFF
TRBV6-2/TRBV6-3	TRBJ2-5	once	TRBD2	TGTGCCAGCAGTTATCGGAGGGGCCCGGGAGGGACCCAGTACTTC	CASSYRRGPGGTQYF
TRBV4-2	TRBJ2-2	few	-	TGTGCCAGCAGCCAAGTGAGGGACACCGGGGAGCTGTTTTTT	CASSQVRDTGELFF
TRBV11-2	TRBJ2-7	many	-	TGTGCCAGCAGCTTAGTTCGCAGCTGGGGGCTGATCTACGAGCAGTACTTC	CASSLVRSWGLIYEQYF
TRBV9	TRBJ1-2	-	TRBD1	TGTGCCAGCAGCGTGGAGGGGGCGATTGGCTACACCTTC	CASSVEGAIGYTF
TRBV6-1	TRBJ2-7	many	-	TGTGCCAGCAGACAGCACGATGGCTCCTACGAGCAGTACTTC	CASRQHDGSYEQYF
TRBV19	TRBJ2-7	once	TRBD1	TGTGCCAGTAGTATAAACAGGGGTTACGAGCAGTACTTC	CASSINRGYEQYF